The 31 T cell receptor beta chains reported below all come from one sample, sequenced in a study of PD-L1 blockade in urothelial cancer. Assay: immunoSEQ multiplex PCR; the TCRdb copy retains only in-frame clones and omits some. The table has 35,000 to 50,000 clones, around 89% seen once; the top ten hold over 12%. The sequences come from PBMCs, collected around atezolizumab (anti-PD-L1) treatment. These receptor sequences come from a woman aged 55-70 years with urothelial cancer.

The V call is TRBV25-1, the J call TRBJ2-2; the D gene is possibly TRBD1 (6 bases). There are 16 residues in the CDR3. V lost 4 bases, J lost 3 bases, and 15 bases lay in between. The germline CDR1 and CDR2 sequences are MGHDK and SYGVNS. CDR3 DNA sequence: TGTGCCAGCAGTGCCTCAACAGGGTGGGACACCGGGGAGCTGTTTTTT. Translation gives CASSASTGWDTGELFF.

This clone was counted between two and nine times. V and J are TRBV7-8 and TRBJ2-7, with D perhaps matching TRBD1 (5 bases). The CDR3 consists of 14 residues. The V end was cut by 0 bases, the J end by 7 bases, with 13 bases between. Per germline, CDR1 SGHVS and CDR2 FQNEAQ. This chain's CDR3 is CASSLASRVGEQYF. For the CDR3, the DNA is TGTGCCAGCAGCTTAGCAAGCAGGGTGGGGGAGCAGTACTTC.

This clone was seen once. The genes are TRBV11-2 and TRBJ2-7; possibly TRBD1 for D (6 bases). The CDR3 has 14 residues. The V gene's germline CDR1 is SGHAT and CDR2 FQNNGV. With 4 bases removed from V and 2 bases from J, the gap between germline ends came to 12 bases. The DNA for the CDR3 is TGTGCCAGCAGCTCGGGACAAATGCCCTACGAGCAGTACTTC. It encodes CASSSGQMPYEQYF.

The V gene is TRBV10-1, the J gene TRBJ2-7, with 10 bases lining up with TRBD2. The V segment lost 7 bases and the J segment 4 bases; nucleotides outside the gene matches: 7. There are 14 residues in the CDR3. Germline CDR1 reads WNHNN; CDR2 reads SYGVQD (reference sequence). CDR3: CASKRTSGGYEQYF. The CDR3 DNA reads as TGCGCCAGCAAGAGGACTAGCGGAGGATACGAGCAGTACTTC.

This chain links TRBV5-1 with TRBJ1-1; TRBD1 matches at 7 bases. The germline V gene encodes CDR1 SGHRS and CDR2 YFSETQ. V lost 4 bases and J lost 0; bases outside the gene matches: 6. This CDR3 is 15 amino acids long. The CDR3 region has the DNA TGCGCCAGCAGCCCCGAGACAGGGCTGAACACTGAAGCTTTCTTT. Encoded protein: CASSPETGLNTEAFF.

V gene TRBV6-6 combines with J gene TRBJ2-1; D gene unclear. The CDR3 spans 12 residues. Per germline, CDR1 MNHNY and CDR2 SVGAGI (reference sequence). V was clipped by 0 bases and J by 6 bases, with 3 bases between them. For the CDR3, the DNA is TGTGCCAGCAGTTACTCGAGCAATGAGCAGTTCTTC. It yields the protein CASSYSSNEQFF.

The chain couples TRBV5-8 to TRBJ2-2, with 7 bases aligning to TRBD1. V was clipped by 4 bases and J by 0 bases; unmatched bases: 6. The CDR3 has 16 residues. Germline V gene lookup returns CDR1 SGHTS and CDR2 YDEGEE. The CDR3 is CASSTGTVANTGELFF. The CDR3 bases are TGTGCCAGCAGCACCGGGACAGTCGCGAACACCGGGGAGCTGTTTTTT.

The gene calls are TRBV6-5 and TRBJ2-1; TRBD2 agrees at 14 bases. Per the germline V gene, CDR1 is MNHEY and CDR2 is SVGAGI. The V and J ends lost 2 bases and 5 bases, in that order; junction bases with no gene match: 2. The CDR3 is made up of 16 amino acids. CDR3 protein: CASSYGTSGGHNEQFF. The DNA for the CDR3 is TGTGCCAGCAGTTACGGGACTAGCGGGGGCCACAATGAGCAGTTCTTC.

The rearrangement links TRBV5-1 to TRBJ2-7, with 9 bases lining up with TRBD2. In germline, CDR1 is SGHRS, CDR2 YFSETQ. V lost 0 bases, J lost 7 bases, and 8 bases stayed unmatched. This CDR3 contains 15 residues. In nucleotides, the CDR3 is TGCGCCAGCAGCTTGGCCGGGACTAGCTCACAGGAGCAGTACTTC. It translates to CASSLAGTSSQEQYF.

This clone was observed a few times. The chain has TRBV6-6 and TRBJ1-5; 7 bases align to TRBD1. Germline V gene lookup returns CDR1 MNHNY and CDR2 SVGAGI (reference sequence). V lost 4 bases, J lost 2 bases, and 5 bases stayed unmatched. This CDR3 has 15 amino acids. CDR3 DNA sequence: TGTGCCAGCAGTTCCTCAGGGGGAGGCAATCAGCCCCAGCATTTT. Translating it yields CASSSSGGGNQPQHF.

The rearrangement joins TRBV19 to TRBJ2-2; 10 nucleotides align to TRBD2. The V and J ends lost 3 bases and 0 bases, in that order; junction bases with no gene match: 16. The CDR3 has 21 residues. Germline V lookup: CDR1 LNHDA, CDR2 SQIVND (reference sequence). This CDR3 reads CASSIKREASGGRTNTGELFF. CDR3 DNA: TGTGCCAGTAGTATTAAAAGGGAGGCTAGCGGGGGCCGGACGAACACCGGGGAGCTGTTTTTT.

This rearrangement joins TRBV6-5 to TRBJ2-7; possible D gene TRBD2, 8 bases. Germline lookup yields CDR1 MNHEY and CDR2 SVGAGI. Trimming left V 10 bases short and J 5 bases short, with 18 bases between. This CDR3 has 13 residues. The CDR3 sequence is CATKGAGGNEQYF. As DNA, the CDR3 is TGTGCCACCAAGGGGGCGGGGGGTAACGAGCAGTACTTC.

The CDR3 DNA is TGTGCCAGCAGCTTAGGCCCCTTTGGGGAGCAAGAGACCCAGTACTTC. Translating gives CASSLGPFGEQETQYF. V and J are TRBV13 and TRBJ2-5; tentatively, D is TRBD2 (5 bases). The CDR3 has 16 amino acids. Germline V gives CDR1 PRHDT, CDR2 FYEKMQ (reference sequence). Trimming removed 0 bases from V and 2 bases from J, with 13 bases in between.

The rearrangement uses TRBV2 and TRBJ1-5; D call uncertain. Germline V gene data show CDR1 as SNHLY and CDR2 as FYNNEI. The germline V and J ends were trimmed by 2 bases and 2 bases, with 13 bases remaining between them. The CDR3 runs to 16 residues. The CDR3 loop is CASSEWVGQGNQPQHF. CDR3 bases: TGTGCCAGCAGTGAATGGGTTGGGCAGGGCAATCAGCCCCAGCATTTT. The variable domain in full, completed from reference TRBV2 and TRBJ1-5, reads EPEVTQTPSHQVTQMGQEVILRCVPISNHLYFYWYRQILGQKVEFLVSFYNNEISEKSEIFDDQFSVERPDGSNFTLKIRSTKLEDSAMYFCASSEWVGQGNQPQHFGDGTRLSIL.

V usage is TRBV27 and J usage is TRBJ2-7; 7 bases line up with TRBD2. Germline lookup yields CDR1 MNHEY and CDR2 SMNVEV (reference sequence). The CDR3 extends over 13 amino acids. V was clipped by 8 bases and J by 4 bases; unmatched bases: 8. The CDR3 DNA sequence: TGTGCCAGCGCTACCTGGGGGGGTTACGAGCAGTACTTC. Its protein is CASATWGGYEQYF.

The chain carries TRBV29-1 and TRBJ1-4; D is undetermined. The CDR3 consists of 14 residues. V was clipped by 1 base and J by 4 bases, with 10 bases between them. CDR1 is SQVTM, CDR2 ANQGSEA, per germline. CDR3 sequence: CSVEVGLLNEKLFF. DNA for the CDR3: TGCAGCGTTGAAGTGGGCCTCCTTAATGAAAAACTGTTTTTT.

V gene TRBV6-1 combines with J gene TRBJ1-2; D call uncertain. The CDR3 spans 13 residues. CDR1 is MNHNS and CDR2 is SASEGT in the germline V gene. V lost 5 bases and J lost 5, with 12 bases in between. In DNA form, the CDR3 reads TGTGCCAGCAGTCCCCTGGGCCTTTATGGCTACACCTTC. It codes for CASSPLGLYGYTF.

J is TRBJ2-7 and V is TRBV6-5; D is uncertain. This CDR3 comprises 15 residues. The germline V gene has CDR1 MNHEY and CDR2 SVGAGI. Between the trimmed V and J ends, which lost 2 bases and 0 bases, there was a span of 11 bases. This CDR3 is CASSYATPPSYEQYF. CDR3 DNA sequence: TGTGCCAGCAGTTACGCGACTCCTCCCTCCTACGAGCAGTACTTC.

This chain joins TRBV4-3 and TRBJ1-1; the match to TRBD1 covers 9 bases. The germline V gene has CDR1 LGHNA and CDR2 YSLEER. This CDR3 region has 16 residues. Trimming at V came to 2 bases and at J to 4 bases, leaving 8 bases not matched to a gene. The CDR3 bases are TGCGCCAGCAGCCAACTACCGGGACAGGGTGGCACTGAAGCTTTCTTT. Translation gives CASSQLPGQGGTEAFF.

This sequence joins TRBV11-2 and TRBJ2-1; tentative D call: TRBD1 (6 bases). The CDR3 is made up of 17 amino acids. The germline CDR1 and CDR2 sequences are SGHAT and FQNNGV. The V end was cut by 2 bases, the J end by 7 bases, with 21 bases between. This CDR3 is CASSLYQTGPRENEQFF. Written as DNA, the CDR3 is TGTGCCAGCAGCTTATACCAGACAGGCCCGAGGGAAAATGAGCAGTTCTTC. Based on the CDR3 plus reference TRBV11-2 and TRBJ2-1, the full variable domain is EAGVAQSPRYKIIEKRQSVAFWCNPISGHATLYWYQQILGQGPKLLIQFQNNGVVDDSQLPKDRFSAERLKGVDSTLKIQPAKLEDSAVYLCASSLYQTGPRENEQFFGPGTRLTVL.

This clone was recorded once. This chain uses TRBV5-1 with TRBJ1-1; D possibly corresponds to TRBD1 (6 bases). The CDR3 covers 13 residues. Germline V lookup: CDR1 SGHRS, CDR2 YFSETQ. V was pared by 1 base and J by 9 bases, with 13 bases between. The CDR3 bases are TGCGCCAGCAGCTTGAACAGGGATGTTAAAGCTTTCTTT. Protein sequence: CASSLNRDVKAFF.

V gene TRBV28 combines with J gene TRBJ1-2; D uncertain. Germline CDR1 and CDR2: MDHEN and SYDVKM. V dropped 3 bases and J dropped 6 bases, with 14 bases sitting between them. The CDR3 runs 14 residues. In DNA form, the CDR3 reads TGTGCCAGCAGTTTGGTCAGTTTCCCCGATGGCTACACCTTC. Protein sequence: CASSLVSFPDGYTF.

The J gene is TRBJ2-1, the V gene TRBV15, with D possibly being TRBD2 (5 bases). Trimming left V 7 bases short and J 3 bases short, with 16 bases between. The CDR3 length is 15 residues. Germline loops: CDR1 LNHNV, CDR2 YYDKDF (reference sequence). The CDR3 sequence is CATKSGLYDYNEQFF. The DNA for the CDR3 is TGTGCCACCAAGAGCGGCTTGTACGACTACAATGAGCAGTTCTTC.

CDR3 loop: CAISESAGGRQPQHF. As DNA, the CDR3 is TGTGCCATCAGTGAGTCGGCCGGAGGCCGTCAGCCCCAGCATTTT. The chain employs TRBV10-3 and TRBJ1-5, with unresolved D. V was pared by 0 bases and J by 6 bases, with 12 bases between. CDR3 length equals 15 residues. The germline V gene encodes CDR1 ENHRY and CDR2 SYGVKD.

This clone has only one observation. The rearrangement links TRBV5-1 to TRBJ2-2; D not resolved. Trimming took off 2 bases at V and 2 bases at J, with 10 bases between the two ends. The CDR3 has 15 residues. The V gene's germline CDR1 is SGHRS and CDR2 YFSETQ. CDR3 loop: CASSLRASNTGELFF. The CDR3 bases are TGCGCCAGCAGCTTACGAGCTAGTAACACCGGGGAGCTGTTTTTT.

This chain connects TRBV9 to TRBJ2-1; D is undetermined. V shed 0 bases and J shed 0 bases, with 10 bases lying between them. The CDR3 sequence is 16 residues long. Germline V CDR1 and CDR2: SGDLS, YYNGEE. CDR3 sequence (DNA): TGTGCCAGCAGCGTAGGACTGCAGAGCTCCTACAATGAGCAGTTCTTC. It translates to CASSVGLQSSYNEQFF. Filled out from reference TRBV9 and TRBJ2-1, the complete variable domain reads DSGVTQTPKHLITATGQRVTLRCSPRSGDLSVYWYQQSLDQGLQFLIQYYNGEERAKGNILERFSAQQFPDLHSELNLSSLELGDSALYFCASSVGLQSSYNEQFFGPGTRLTVL.

This sequence joins TRBV11-2 and TRBJ2-7; 12 bases line up with TRBD2. This CDR3 spans 15 amino acids. Germline loops: CDR1 SGHAT, CDR2 FQNNGV. With 2 bases clipped from V and 2 bases from J, the junction kept 1 base outside the gene matches. CDR3 bases: TGTGCCAGCAGCTTACTAGCGGGAGGGGCCTACGAGCAGTACTTC. The encoded protein is CASSLLAGGAYEQYF.

The V gene is TRBV7-2, the J gene TRBJ2-7, with D possibly matching TRBD2 (7 bases). V was cut by 6 bases and J by 6 bases, with 18 bases left in between. The CDR3 consists of 14 residues. Germline CDR1 and CDR2: SGHTA and FQGNSA. The CDR3 sequence: CASRARGGRGEQYF. CDR3 coding DNA: TGTGCCAGCAGGGCGAGGGGGGGGCGTGGCGAGCAGTACTTC.

The rearrangement links TRBV10-1 to TRBJ1-5, with TRBD1 as a possible D gene (5 bases). V was trimmed by 2 bases and J by 0 bases, leaving 11 bases between them. The CDR3 length is 16 residues. Germline CDR1 is WNHNN and CDR2 is SYGVQD (reference sequence). As DNA, the CDR3 is TGCGCCAGCAGTGAGGACAGTCACCCTAGCAATCAGCCCCAGCATTTT. Residues: CASSEDSHPSNQPQHF.

The chain links TRBV13 to TRBJ2-3; TRBD1 matches at 9 bases. Per the germline V gene, CDR1 is PRHDT and CDR2 is FYEKMQ (reference sequence). CDR3 length: 12 residues. V trimming: 5 bases; J trimming: 9 bases; junction bases outside the gene matches: 3. The CDR3 is CASSLDRGTQYF. As DNA, the CDR3 is TGTGCCAGCAGCCTTGACAGGGGGACGCAGTATTTT.

This clone was recorded a few times. The rearrangement links TRBV6-6 to TRBJ1-3; D is undetermined. The CDR3 extends over 14 amino acids. CDR1 MNHNY and CDR2 SVGAGI come from the germline V gene (reference sequence). With 6 bases removed from V and 6 bases from J, the gap between germline ends came to 15 bases. CDR3 in amino acids: CASSPTGAQNTIYF. Here the CDR3 DNA reads TGTGCCAGCAGCCCCACGGGAGCCCAAAACACCATATATTTT.